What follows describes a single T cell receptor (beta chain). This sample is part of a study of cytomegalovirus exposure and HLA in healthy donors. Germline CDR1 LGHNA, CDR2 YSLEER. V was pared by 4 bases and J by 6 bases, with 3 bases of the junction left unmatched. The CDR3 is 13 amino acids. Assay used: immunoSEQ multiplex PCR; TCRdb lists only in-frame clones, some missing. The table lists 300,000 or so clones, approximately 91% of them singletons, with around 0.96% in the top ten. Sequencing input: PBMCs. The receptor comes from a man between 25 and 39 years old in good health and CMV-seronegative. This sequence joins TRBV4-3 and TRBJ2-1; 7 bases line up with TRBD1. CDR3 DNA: TGCGCCAGCAGCCGAGGACAGGCCAATGAGCAGTTCTTC. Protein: CASSRGQANEQFF.